The rows below give T cell receptor beta chains drawn from one sample of a study of OX40 agonist ivuxolimab in advanced cancers. The data were produced by immunoSEQ multiplex PCR, yet TCRdb's version contains in-frame clones alone and is incomplete. The sample lists about 34,000 clones; 81% were seen once. The sequenced sample was CD4+ or CD8+ T cells sorted from blood, obtained in a trial of the OX40 agonist ivuxolimab. All receptors come from an adult with an advanced solid tumor such as melanoma, head and neck, liver or kidney cancer. The CDR3 runs from the conserved cysteine through the conserved F or W. D genes are given only for firm matches. Size is stated for part of the rows, as once, few or many counts, or as a class when the clone is expanded.

j_call d_call clone_size v_call cdr3_aa cdr3_nt
TRBJ2-6 TRBD2 NA TRBV7-9 CASSLGLRANVLTF TGTGCCAGCAGCTTGGGACTACGGGCCAACGTCCTGACTTTC
TRBJ2-1 TRBD2 once TRBV5-5 CASSLGLAGGSYNEQFF TGTGCCAGCAGCTTGGGACTAGCGGGAGGGTCCTACAATGAGCAGTTCTTC
TRBJ1-1 TRBD1 NA TRBV11-3 CASSTGVNTEAFF TGTGCCAGCAGCACAGGGGTGAACACTGAAGCTTTCTTT
TRBJ2-7 NA NA TRBV7-2 CASSLRAPAFREQYF TGTGCCAGCAGCTTAAGGGCACCGGCCTTCAGGGAGCAGTACTTC
TRBJ2-5 TRBD1 NA TRBV18 CASSMGQQETQYF TGTGCCAGCTCAATGGGACAGCAAGAGACCCAGTACTTC
TRBJ2-6 TRBD1 NA TRBV18 CASSPTQGAEGANVLTF TGTGCCAGCTCACCAACGCAGGGGGCGGAGGGGGCCAACGTCCTGACTTTC
TRBJ1-2 NA NA TRBV11-2 CASSPEPLGGYTF TGTGCCAGCAGCCCCGAGCCCCTAGGTGGCTACACCTTC
TRBJ2-7 NA NA TRBV7-2 CASSLESVSGIYEQYF TGTGCCAGCAGCTTAGAGTCAGTTAGCGGAATATACGAGCAGTACTTC
TRBJ2-1 NA NA TRBV7-3 CASSLLSSYNEQFF TGTGCCAGCAGCTTACTGAGCTCCTACAATGAGCAGTTCTTC
TRBJ1-5 NA NA TRBV11-2 CASGGGAEPQHF TGTGCCAGCGGAGGCGGTGCGGAGCCCCAGCATTTT